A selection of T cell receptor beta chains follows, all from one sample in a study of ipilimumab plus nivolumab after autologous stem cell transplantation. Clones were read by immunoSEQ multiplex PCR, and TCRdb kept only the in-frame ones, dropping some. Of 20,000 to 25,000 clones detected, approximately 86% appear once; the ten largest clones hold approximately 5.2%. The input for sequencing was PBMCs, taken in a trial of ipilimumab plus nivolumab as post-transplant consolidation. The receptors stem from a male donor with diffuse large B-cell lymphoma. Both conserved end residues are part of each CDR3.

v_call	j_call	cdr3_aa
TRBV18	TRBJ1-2	CASSNDRGTGGYTF
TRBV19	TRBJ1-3	CASSTPTEAGNTIYF
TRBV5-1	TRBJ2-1	CASSLFAGHEQFF
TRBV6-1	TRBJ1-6	CASSEIGGTSPLHF
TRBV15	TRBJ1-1	CATSTGTGILDTEAFF
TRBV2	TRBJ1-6	CASTEGINSPLHF
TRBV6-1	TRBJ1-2	CASSTLDPSTYGYTF
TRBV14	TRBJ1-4	CASSQDSSEFQGCNEKLFF
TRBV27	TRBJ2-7	CASSEGHRPLSYEQYF
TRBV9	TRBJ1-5	CASSPDGGNQPQHF
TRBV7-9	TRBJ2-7	CASSLEVGEQYF
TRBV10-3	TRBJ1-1	CAISLSGTVNTEAFF
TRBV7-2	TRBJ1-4	CASSLVPGAEEKLFF
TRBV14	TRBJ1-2	CASSQVDRRVYGYTF
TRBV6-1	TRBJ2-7	CASSEEWGGVRSEQYF
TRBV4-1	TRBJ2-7	CASSQVGRGALDEQYF
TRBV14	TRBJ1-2	CASSLRGSYGYTF
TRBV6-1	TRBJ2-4	CASSGETGVVQYF
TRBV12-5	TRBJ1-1	CASGLLQGAQAFF
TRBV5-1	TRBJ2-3	CASSLERGNTDTQYF
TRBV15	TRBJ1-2	CATSRDVAFPMARTF
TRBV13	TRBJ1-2	CASSVQGDYGYTF
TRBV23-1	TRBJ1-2	CASSQVRPGGVGYGYTF
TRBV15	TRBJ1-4	CATSRDLGRANEKLFF
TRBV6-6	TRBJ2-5	CASSQKRGDRETQYF
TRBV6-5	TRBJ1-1	CASSATDRPKRSF
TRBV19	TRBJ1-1	CASSIGQVNTEAFF